One TCR beta chain is described in this entry. Its cognate antigen is unknown. The sample originates from a study of T-cell memory formation after mild COVID-19. Study background: TCR clusters were mostly donor specific. Points from the study as a whole: Clones that got smaller from day 15 to 85 had even CD4/CD8, while clones growing later tipped toward CD4+.

Trimming took 3 bases from V and 6 from J, leaving 14 bases between them. CDR1 is KGHSH, CDR2 LQKENI, per germline. The length of the CDR3 is 14 residues. After 5'RACE with constant-segment primers, TCR alpha and TCR beta cDNA libraries carrying sample barcodes and UMIs were obtained. TCRdb recomputed calls from the 5' RACE reads with MiXCR, one row per CDR3 protein. This sample has roughly 140,000 distinct CDR3 sequences, with roughly 13% found just once. The sample taken for sequencing was PBMCs or a T cell subset sorted from them (not recorded which). The V and J genes are TRBV18 and TRBJ1-2, with D tentatively TRBD1 (5 bases). This clonotype originated in an adult woman who had mild COVID-19 (a few samples of this study predate the infection). Cell type and time point are not known. CDR3 DNA: TGTGCCAGCTCACCCTCCAGGGCGAACGATGGCTACACCTTC. It specifies CASSPSRANDGYTF.